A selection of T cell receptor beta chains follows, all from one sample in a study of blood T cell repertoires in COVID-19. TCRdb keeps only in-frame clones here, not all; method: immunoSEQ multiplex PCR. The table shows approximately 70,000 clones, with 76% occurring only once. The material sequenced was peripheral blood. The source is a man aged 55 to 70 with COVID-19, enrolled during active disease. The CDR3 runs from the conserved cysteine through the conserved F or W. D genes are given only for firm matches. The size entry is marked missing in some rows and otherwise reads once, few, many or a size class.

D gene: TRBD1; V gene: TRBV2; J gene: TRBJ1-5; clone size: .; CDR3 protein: CASRTGTKQPQHF; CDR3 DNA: TGTGCCAGCAGGACAGGGACGAAGCAGCCCCAGCATTTT
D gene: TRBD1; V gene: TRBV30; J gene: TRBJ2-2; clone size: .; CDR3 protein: CAWSAGQAFTGELFF; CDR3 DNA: TGTGCCTGGAGTGCGGGACAGGCCTTCACCGGGGAGCTGTTTTTT
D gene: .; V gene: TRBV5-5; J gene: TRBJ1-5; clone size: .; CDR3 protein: CASYVARQGGNQPQHF; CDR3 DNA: TGTGCCAGCTATGTGGCGCGCCAGGGTGGGAATCAGCCCCAGCATTTT
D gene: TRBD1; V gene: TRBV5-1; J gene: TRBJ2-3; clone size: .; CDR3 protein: CASSFGTDTDTQYF; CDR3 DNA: TGCGCCAGCAGTTTTGGGACAGACACAGATACGCAGTATTTT
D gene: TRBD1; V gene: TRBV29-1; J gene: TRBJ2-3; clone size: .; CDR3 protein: CSGRQGSPDTQYF; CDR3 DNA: TGCAGCGGCAGACAGGGGAGCCCAGATACGCAGTATTTT
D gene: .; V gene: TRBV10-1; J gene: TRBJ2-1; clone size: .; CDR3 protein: CASSDRGAETSSYNEQFF; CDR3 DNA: TGCGCCAGCAGTGACCGGGGGGCGGAAACGAGCTCCTACAATGAGCAGTTCTTC
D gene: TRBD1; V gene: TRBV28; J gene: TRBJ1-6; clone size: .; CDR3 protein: CASSSTGDNSPLHF; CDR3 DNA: TGTGCCAGCAGCTCGACAGGGGATAATTCACCCCTCCACTTT
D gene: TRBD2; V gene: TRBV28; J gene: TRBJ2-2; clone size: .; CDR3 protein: CASWNGGSTGELFF; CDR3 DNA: TGTGCCAGCTGGAACGGGGGGAGCACCGGGGAGCTGTTTTTT
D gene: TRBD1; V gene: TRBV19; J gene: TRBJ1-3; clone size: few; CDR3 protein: CASAETGGRGNTIYF; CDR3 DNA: TGTGCCAGTGCCGAGACAGGGGGACGTGGAAACACCATATATTTT
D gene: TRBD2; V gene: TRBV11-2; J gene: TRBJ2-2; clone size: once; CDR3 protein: CASTRLAGVGELFF; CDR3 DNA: TGTGCCAGCACCCGACTAGCGGGAGTCGGGGAGCTGTTTTTT
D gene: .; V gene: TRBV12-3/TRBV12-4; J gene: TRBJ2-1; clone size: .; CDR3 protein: CASRTYNEQFF; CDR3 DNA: TGTGCCAGCAGGACTTACAATGAGCAGTTCTTC
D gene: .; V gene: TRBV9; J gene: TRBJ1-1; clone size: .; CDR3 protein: CASSNPGGALNTEAFF; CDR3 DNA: TGTGCCAGCTCCAATCCGGGGGGCGCGTTGAACACTGAAGCTTTCTTT